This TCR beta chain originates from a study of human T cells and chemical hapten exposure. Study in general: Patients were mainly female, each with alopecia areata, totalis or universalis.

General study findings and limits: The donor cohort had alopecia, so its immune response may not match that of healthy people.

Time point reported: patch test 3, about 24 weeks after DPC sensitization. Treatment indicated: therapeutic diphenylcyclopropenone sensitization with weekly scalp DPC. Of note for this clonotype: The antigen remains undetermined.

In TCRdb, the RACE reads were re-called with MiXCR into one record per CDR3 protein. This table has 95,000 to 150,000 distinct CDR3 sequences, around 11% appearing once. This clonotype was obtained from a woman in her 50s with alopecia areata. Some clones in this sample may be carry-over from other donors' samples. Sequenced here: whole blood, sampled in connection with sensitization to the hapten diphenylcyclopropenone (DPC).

CDR3 sequence reads: CASSSTSWEQYF. CDR3 in DNA: TGTGCCAGCAGTTCGACTAGCTGGGAGCAGTACTTC. This chain links TRBV28 with TRBJ2-7, with 7 bases fitting TRBD2. The J segment lost 7 bases and the V segment lost 4 bases, leaving 4 bases of the junction unmatched. The CDR3 is made up of 12 amino acids. Germline V gene data show CDR1 as MDHEN and CDR2 as SYDVKM. Full variable domain (outside the CDR3, taken from reference TRBV28 and TRBJ2-7): DVKVTQSSRYLVKRTGEKVFLECVQDMDHENMFWYRQDPGLGLRLIYFSYDVKMKEKGDIPEGYSVSREKKERFSLILESASTNQTSMYLCASSSTSWEQYFGPGTRLTVT.